Below are 29 T cell receptor beta chains sequenced from a single sample in a study of blood T cell repertoires in COVID-19. TCRdb keeps only in-frame clones here, not all; method: immunoSEQ multiplex PCR. The sample carries 240,000 or so clones, 81% recorded once. The sample comprised peripheral blood. These receptors were obtained from a woman older than 75 with COVID-19, enrolled during active disease.

The chain links TRBV19 to TRBJ1-2, with a weak D call TRBD1 (6 bases). Trimming removed 7 bases from V and 4 bases from J, with 19 bases in between. This CDR3 region has 15 residues. Germline values: CDR1 LNHDA, CDR2 SQIVND (reference sequence). In DNA form, the CDR3 reads TGTGCCAGTACGACTACTGGGACAAGTATCTATGGCTACACCTTC. Amino acids: CASTTTGTSIYGYTF.

The chain recombines TRBV18 with TRBJ1-2; possible D gene TRBD1, 5 bases. Trimming pared 1 base from V and 0 bases from J, leaving 12 bases between. Germline values: CDR1 KGHSH, CDR2 LQKENI. The CDR3 sequence is 16 residues long. The CDR3 DNA sequence: TGTGCCAGCTCACCACGGCAAAGGGACTCTAACTATGGCTACACCTTC. It encodes CASSPRQRDSNYGYTF.

The chain carries TRBV19 and TRBJ1-1; D unresolved. V lost 8 bases and J 0 bases, leaving 22 bases between the germline ends. This CDR3 region has 17 residues. Germline assignment: CDR1 LNHDA and CDR2 SQIVND (reference sequence). The CDR3 reads CASLPGWLGGMNTEAFF. CDR3 coding DNA: TGTGCCAGTTTGCCGGGGTGGCTAGGAGGCATGAACACTGAAGCTTTCTTT. Supplemented by reference TRBV19 and TRBJ1-1, the full variable domain reads DGGITQSPKYLFRKEGQNVTLSCEQNLNHDAMYWYRQDPGQGLRLIYYSQIVNDFQKGDIAEGYSVSREKKESFPLTVTSAQKNPTAFYLCASLPGWLGGMNTEAFFGQGTRLTVV.

The chain carries TRBV10-1 and TRBJ2-3; 9 bases agree with TRBD2. Per germline, CDR1 WNHNN and CDR2 SYGVQD (reference sequence). This CDR3 region has 12 residues. Trimming took 11 bases from V and 9 from J; bases not matched to a gene: 9. The CDR3 DNA reads TGCGCCGCTGGGCCAGCGGGGGGAACGCAGTATTTT. Translated, it gives CAAGPAGGTQYF.

This sequence joins TRBV4-1 and TRBJ1-2, with TRBD1 matching 8 bases. Trimming cost V 4 bases and J 8 bases; bases outside gene matches: 12. The germline CDR1 and CDR2 sequences are MGHRA and YSYEKL. This CDR3 spans 15 amino acids. In DNA, the CDR3 is TGCGCCAGCAGCCGTTTGACAGGGGTGGCGGAGGGCTACACCTTC. Its protein is CASSRLTGVAEGYTF.

J is TRBJ1-1 and V is TRBV20-1; possible D gene TRBD1, 6 bases. V shed 1 base and J shed 8 bases, with 8 bases lying between them. The CDR3 spans 11 residues. Germline lookup yields CDR1 DFQATT and CDR2 SNEGSKA (reference sequence). Written as DNA, the CDR3 is TGCAGTGCTAGAGCCGACAGGGAAGCTTTCTTT. Translation: CSARADREAFF.

J is TRBJ2-3 and V is TRBV7-2; no clear D gene. The V gene lost 6 bases and the J gene lost 2 bases, with 15 bases spanning the gap. Germline values: CDR1 SGHTA, CDR2 FQGNSA. The CDR3 spans 15 residues. The CDR3 region is CASRLGPEPTDTQYF. In DNA form, the CDR3 reads TGTGCCAGCAGGCTTGGTCCAGAACCCACAGATACGCAGTATTTT.

This clone was found a few times. The chain carries TRBV5-1 and TRBJ2-7, with a possible D match to TRBD2 (6 bases). Germline CDR1 SGHRS, CDR2 YFSETQ. V lost 7 bases to trimming and J lost 0 bases, with 14 bases between them. The CDR3 loop spans 14 amino acids. CDR3 residues: CASAEGLPSYEQYF. The CDR3 DNA reads TGCGCCAGCGCGGAGGGGCTCCCCTCCTACGAGCAGTACTTC.

This chain links TRBV7-6 with TRBJ2-5, with TRBD2 matching 9 bases. Trimming at V came to 5 bases and at J to 3 bases, leaving 4 bases not matched to a gene. CDR1 SGHVS and CDR2 FNYEAQ come from the germline V gene. This CDR3 has 14 amino acids. The CDR3 protein is CASSPWTSEETQYF. Here the CDR3 DNA reads TGTGCCAGCAGCCCGTGGACTAGCGAAGAGACCCAGTACTTC.

This clone was detected a few times. The chain recombines TRBV28 with TRBJ2-3; TRBD2 matches 7 bases. The CDR3 runs 15 residues. The trim removed 2 bases at V and 1 base at J, leaving 3 bases unmatched. From germline, CDR1 is MDHEN and CDR2 SYDVKM. The CDR3 is CASSLNAGGTDTQYF. CDR3 DNA: TGTGCCAGCAGTTTAAACGCGGGAGGCACAGATACGCAGTATTTT.

The chain couples TRBV5-4 to TRBJ2-6, with a tentative D call TRBD2 (6 bases). The V end was cut by 2 bases, the J end by 2 bases, with 8 bases between. The germline gives CDR1 SGHNT, CDR2 YYREEE (reference sequence). The CDR3 covers 15 residues. CDR3 sequence (DNA): TGTGCCAGCAGCTTCGGAGGGGCTGGGGCCAACGTCCTGACTTTC. Residues: CASSFGGAGANVLTF.

This rearrangement joins TRBV14 to TRBJ2-3; tentative D call: TRBD2 (5 bases). CDR3 length: 13 amino acids. The germline V gene has CDR1 SGHDN and CDR2 FVKESK. Trimming removed 5 bases from V and 11 bases from J, with 17 bases in between. CDR3: CASSSWTREGQYF. The CDR3 DNA reads TGTGCCAGCAGCTCGTGGACCCGAGAGGGGCAGTATTTT. Together with reference TRBV14 and TRBJ2-3, the CDR3 gives the full variable domain: EAGVTQFPSHSVIEKGQTVTLRCDPISGHDNLYWYRRVMGKEIKFLLHFVKESKQDESGMPNNRFLAERTGGTYSTLKVQPAELEDSGVYFCASSSWTREGQYFGPGTRLTVL.

The chain has TRBV5-1 and TRBJ2-7; tentatively, D is TRBD1 (5 bases). CDR3 size: 14 residues. V shed 3 bases and J shed 3 bases, with 13 bases lying between them. Germline CDR1 is SGHRS and CDR2 is YFSETQ. The CDR3 loop reads CASSSLDSNYEQYF. The CDR3, as DNA: TGCGCCAGCAGCTCCCTTGACAGCAACTACGAGCAGTACTTC.

V is TRBV10-3 and J is TRBJ2-7; 9 positions match TRBD1. Germline values: CDR1 ENHRY, CDR2 SYGVKD. V was pared by 6 bases and J by 2 bases, with 5 bases of the junction left unmatched. The CDR3 runs 14 residues. In DNA, the CDR3 is TGTGCCATCAGGGGGGACAGGGACCCCTACGAGCAGTACTTC. Protein: CAIRGDRDPYEQYF.

A few counts support this clone. The chain couples TRBV9 to TRBJ1-3, with TRBD1 matching over 8 bases. Per the germline V gene, CDR1 is SGDLS and CDR2 is YYNGEE. The junction had 14 bases not matched to a gene; V was cut back by 3 bases and J by 0 bases. The CDR3 runs to 19 residues. The CDR3, as DNA: TGTGCCAGCAGCGAGGGCCCTTGGGACAGGATCCTCTCTGGAAACACCATATATTTT. Translated, it gives CASSEGPWDRILSGNTIYF.

The genes are TRBV7-2 and TRBJ1-5; perhaps TRBD1 as D (6 bases). This CDR3 is built from 15 residues. Trimming took 5 bases from V and 6 from J, leaving 17 bases between them. Germline V gene sequence: CDR1 SGHTA, CDR2 FQGNSA. The CDR3 is CASSLQGTRGQPQHF. As DNA, the CDR3 is TGTGCCAGCAGCCTACAAGGGACACGAGGTCAGCCCCAGCATTTT.

The chain couples TRBV2 to TRBJ2-2; perhaps TRBD1 as D (6 bases). Trimming pared 6 bases from V and 1 base from J, leaving 15 bases between. The CDR3 covers 16 residues. CDR1 and CDR2 (germline): SNHLY, FYNNEI. The CDR3 region is CASRVQGSMNTGELFF. The CDR3 DNA sequence: TGTGCCAGCAGAGTCCAGGGGTCCATGAACACCGGGGAGCTGTTTTTT. Combining the CDR3 with reference TRBV2 and TRBJ2-2 gives the whole variable domain EPEVTQTPSHQVTQMGQEVILRCVPISNHLYFYWYRQILGQKVEFLVSFYNNEISEKSEIFDDQFSVERPDGSNFTLKIRSTKLEDSAMYFCASRVQGSMNTGELFFGEGSRLTVL.

The chain combines TRBV6-6 with TRBJ1-2, with 9 bases identical to TRBD1. Germline V lookup: CDR1 MNHNY, CDR2 SVGAGI (reference sequence). The CDR3 covers 15 residues. V dropped 5 bases and J dropped 7; count of bases not matched to a gene: 11. The CDR3 here is CASSPVQGARSGYTF. The CDR3 DNA reads as TGTGCCAGCAGTCCAGTACAGGGGGCGCGGAGTGGCTACACCTTC.

The chain carries TRBV5-4 and TRBJ1-3; D remains ambiguous. The V end was cut by 3 bases, the J end by 1 base, with 5 bases between. Germline loops: CDR1 SGHNT, CDR2 YYREEE (reference sequence). This CDR3 contains 13 residues. CDR3 DNA sequence: TGTGCCAGCAGCTCTCGTTCTGGAAACACCATATATTTT. This sequence encodes CASSSRSGNTIYF.

A single count supports this clone. This rearrangement joins TRBV28 to TRBJ1-6, with 7 bases identical to TRBD1. This CDR3 region has 14 residues. Germline V gene sequence: CDR1 MDHEN, CDR2 SYDVKM. Germline trimming cut 6 bases from V and 9 bases from J; bases unmatched to any gene: 8. CDR3 coding DNA: TGTGCCAGCAGGTCCGGGACAGAGACTTCACCCCTCCACTTT. This translates into CASRSGTETSPLHF.

The chain combines TRBV6-5 with TRBJ2-6; 7 bases are a match to TRBD1. Germline CDR1 MNHEY, CDR2 SVGAGI. Trimming took 2 bases from V and 0 from J; bases not matched to a gene: 1. This CDR3 is built from 16 residues. CDR3 protein: CASSYRGPSGANVLTF. The CDR3 coding sequence is TGTGCCAGCAGTTACAGGGGGCCCTCTGGGGCCAACGTCCTGACTTTC.

The rearrangement joins TRBV6-5 to TRBJ2-5; no clear D. There are 11 residues in the CDR3. V shed 4 bases and J shed 5 bases, with 5 bases lying between them. Looked up from germline, CDR1 is MNHEY and CDR2 is SVGAGI. The CDR3 loop reads CASSWAETQYF. CDR3 nucleotides: TGTGCCAGCAGTTGGGCCGAGACCCAGTACTTC.

The V call is TRBV5-5, the J call TRBJ2-2; D is possibly TRBD2 (6 bases). The CDR3 is made up of 14 amino acids. V was shortened by 3 bases and J by 6 bases, with 12 bases between the two germline ends. Germline V gene lookup returns CDR1 SGHKS and CDR2 YYEKEE (reference sequence). The CDR3 DNA follows: TGTGCCAGCAGCTCCTTTGGGAGGCCCGGGGAGCTGTTTTTT. Amino acids: CASSSFGRPGELFF.

The rearrangement joins TRBV6-1 to TRBJ1-2; no reliable D call. Looked up from germline, CDR1 is MNHNS and CDR2 is SASEGT. CDR3 length: 15 amino acids. V was pared by 0 bases and J by 1 base, with 9 bases between. The CDR3 reads CASSEAGAGNYGYTF. The CDR3 region has the DNA TGTGCCAGCAGTGAAGCAGGTGCGGGTAACTATGGCTACACCTTC.

CDR3 sequence: CAISEGLAGSTDTQYF. CDR3 in DNA: TGTGCCATCAGTGAGGGACTAGCGGGAAGCACAGATACGCAGTATTTT. The chain employs TRBV10-3 and TRBJ2-3; 12 bases line up with TRBD2. CDR1 and CDR2 (germline): ENHRY, SYGVKD. This CDR3 spans 16 amino acids. Trimming cost V 2 bases and J 0 bases; bases outside gene matches: 0.

The rearrangement uses TRBV4-2 and TRBJ1-2; D remains ambiguous. The CDR3 spans 18 residues. Germline V gene lookup returns CDR1 LGHNA and CDR2 YNFKEQ. Trimming pared 0 bases from V and 7 bases from J, leaving 24 bases between. CDR3 sequence: CASSQDAGSVQQRGGYTF. For the CDR3, the DNA is TGTGCCAGCAGCCAAGATGCAGGTTCGGTACAACAACGGGGTGGCTACACCTTC.

CDR3 loop: CASSLGTSGTGELFF. Here the CDR3 DNA reads TGCGCCAGCAGCTTGGGGACTAGCGGGACCGGGGAGCTGTTTTTT. The rearrangement joins TRBV5-1 to TRBJ2-2; 11 bases agree with TRBD2. The CDR3 totals 15 residues. J lost 5 bases, V lost 0 bases, and 0 bases had no gene match. Germline CDR1 SGHRS, CDR2 YFSETQ. Full variable domain (missing parts from reference TRBV5-1 and TRBJ2-2): KAGVTQTPRYLIKTRGQQVTLSCSPISGHRSVSWYQQTPGQGLQFLFEYFSETQRNKGNFPGRFSGRQFSNSRSEMNVSTLELGDSALYLCASSLGTSGTGELFFGEGSRLTVL.

The V and J genes are TRBV9 and TRBJ1-2, with 7 bases fitting TRBD1. The V and J ends lost 4 bases and 4 bases, in that order; junction bases with no gene match: 10. The germline V gene has CDR1 SGDLS and CDR2 YYNGEE. The CDR3 has 15 residues. CDR3 loop: CASSPRGQASYGYTF. The CDR3 coding sequence is TGTGCCAGCAGCCCGCGCGGACAGGCCTCCTATGGCTACACCTTC.

The chain joins TRBV5-1 to TRBJ1-3, with TRBD1 identical over 7 bases. The V segment lost 3 bases and the J segment 4 bases; nucleotides outside the gene matches: 7. The germline V gene encodes CDR1 SGHRS and CDR2 YFSETQ. The CDR3 has 15 residues. The CDR3 region is CASSSTRQGGNTIYF. DNA for the CDR3: TGCGCCAGCAGCTCGACCCGACAGGGAGGAAACACCATATATTTT.